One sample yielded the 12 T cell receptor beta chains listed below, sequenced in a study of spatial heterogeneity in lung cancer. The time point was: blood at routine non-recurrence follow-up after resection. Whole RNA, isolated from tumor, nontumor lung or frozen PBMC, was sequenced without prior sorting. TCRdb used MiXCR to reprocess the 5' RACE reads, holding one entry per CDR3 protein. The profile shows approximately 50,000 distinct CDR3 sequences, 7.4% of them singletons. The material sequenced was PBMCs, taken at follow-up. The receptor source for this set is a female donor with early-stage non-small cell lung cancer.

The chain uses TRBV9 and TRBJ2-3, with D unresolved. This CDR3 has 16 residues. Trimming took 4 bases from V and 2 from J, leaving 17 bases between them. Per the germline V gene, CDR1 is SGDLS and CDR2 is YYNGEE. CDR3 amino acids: CASSPSHLGITDTQYF. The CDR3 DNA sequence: TGTGCCAGCAGCCCATCACACCTAGGCATCACAGATACGCAGTATTTT.

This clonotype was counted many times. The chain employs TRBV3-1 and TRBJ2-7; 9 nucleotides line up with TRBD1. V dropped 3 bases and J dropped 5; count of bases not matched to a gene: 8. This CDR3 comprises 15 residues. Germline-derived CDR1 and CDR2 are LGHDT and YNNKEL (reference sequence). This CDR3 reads CASSHSGTGIHEQYF. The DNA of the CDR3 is TGTGCCAGCAGCCATTCCGGGACAGGGATCCACGAGCAGTACTTC.

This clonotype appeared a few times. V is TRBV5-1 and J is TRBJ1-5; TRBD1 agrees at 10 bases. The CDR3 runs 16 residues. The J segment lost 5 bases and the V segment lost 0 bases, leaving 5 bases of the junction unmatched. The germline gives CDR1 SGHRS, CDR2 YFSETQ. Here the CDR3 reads CASSLGSTGGYQPQHF. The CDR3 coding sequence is TGCGCCAGCAGCTTGGGATCGACAGGGGGCTATCAGCCCCAGCATTTT.

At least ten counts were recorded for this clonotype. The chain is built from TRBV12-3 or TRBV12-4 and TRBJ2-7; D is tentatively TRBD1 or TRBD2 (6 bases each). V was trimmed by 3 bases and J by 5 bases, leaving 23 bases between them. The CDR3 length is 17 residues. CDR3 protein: CASSFGAGLAGVNEQYF. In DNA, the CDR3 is TGTGCCAGCAGTTTCGGTGCGGGGTTGGCAGGGGTCAACGAGCAGTACTTC.

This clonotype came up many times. This CDR3 reads CASSYLLGGQLYRGYTF. The CDR3 DNA is TGTGCCAGCAGTTACTTGCTAGGGGGACAGTTGTATCGTGGCTACACCTTC. The V and J genes are TRBV6-5 and TRBJ1-2; 7 bases line up with TRBD1. Trimming took 1 base from V and 7 from J; bases not matched to a gene: 15. The CDR3 loop spans 17 amino acids. The germline V gene has CDR1 MNHEY and CDR2 SVGAGI.

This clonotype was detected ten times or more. The chain's CDR3 is CSVEGVRGHGYTF. CDR3 DNA sequence: TGCAGCGTTGAAGGAGTCAGGGGCCATGGCTACACCTTC. V usage is TRBV29-1 and J usage is TRBJ1-2, with a weak D call TRBD1 (6 bases). Deletions cut 1 base from V and 6 bases from J, with 12 bases between. CDR1 is SQVTM, CDR2 ANQGSEA, per germline. CDR3 length equals 13 residues. Combining the CDR3 with reference TRBV29-1 and TRBJ1-2 gives the whole variable domain SAVISQKPSRDICQRGTSLTIQCQVDSQVTMMFWYRQQPGQSLTLIATANQGSEATYESGFVIDKFPISRPNLTFSTLTVSNMSPEDSSIYLCSVEGVRGHGYTFGSGTRLTVV.

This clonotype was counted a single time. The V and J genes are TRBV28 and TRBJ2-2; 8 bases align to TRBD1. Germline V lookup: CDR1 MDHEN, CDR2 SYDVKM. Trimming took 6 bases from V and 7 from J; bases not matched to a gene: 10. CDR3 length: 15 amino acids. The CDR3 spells CASRPPPGGGGELFF. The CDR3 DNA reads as TGTGCCAGCAGGCCTCCTCCAGGGGGCGGCGGGGAGCTGTTTTTT.

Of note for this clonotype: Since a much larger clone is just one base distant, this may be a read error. This chain's CDR3 is CVSSHSQDEQFF. The DNA of the CDR3 is TGCGTCAGCAGCCACTCTCAAGATGAGCAGTTCTTC. The J gene is TRBJ2-1, the V gene TRBV5-1, with D unresolved. The CDR3 is made up of 12 amino acids. CDR1 and CDR2 (germline): SGHRS, YFSETQ.

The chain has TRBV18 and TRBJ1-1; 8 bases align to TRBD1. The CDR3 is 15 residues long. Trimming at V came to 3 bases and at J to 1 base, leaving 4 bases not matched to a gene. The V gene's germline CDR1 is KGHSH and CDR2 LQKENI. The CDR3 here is CASSPMTGANTEAFF. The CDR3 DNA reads TGTGCCAGCTCACCCATGACAGGGGCGAACACTGAAGCTTTCTTT. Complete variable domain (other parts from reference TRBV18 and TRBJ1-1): NAGVMQNPRHLVRRRGQEARLRCSPMKGHSHVYWYRQLPEEGLKFMVYLQKENIIDESGMPKERFSAEFPKEGPSILRIQQVVRGDSAAYFCASSPMTGANTEAFFGQGTRLTVV.

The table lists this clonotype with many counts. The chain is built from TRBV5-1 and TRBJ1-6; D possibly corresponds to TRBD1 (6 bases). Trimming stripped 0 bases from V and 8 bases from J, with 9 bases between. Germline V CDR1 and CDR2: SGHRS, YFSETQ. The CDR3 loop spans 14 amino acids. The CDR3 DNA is TGCGCCAGCAGCTTGGACAGGGAAGATTCACCCCTCCACTTT. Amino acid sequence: CASSLDREDSPLHF.

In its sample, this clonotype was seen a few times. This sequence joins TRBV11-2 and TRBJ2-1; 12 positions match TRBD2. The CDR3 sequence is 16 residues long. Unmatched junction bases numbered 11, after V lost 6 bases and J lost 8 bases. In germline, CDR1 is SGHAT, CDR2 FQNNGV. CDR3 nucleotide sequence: TGTGCCAGCAGACCCAAACTAGCGGGGGGCGTCGATGAGCAGTTCTTC. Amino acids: CASRPKLAGGVDEQFF.

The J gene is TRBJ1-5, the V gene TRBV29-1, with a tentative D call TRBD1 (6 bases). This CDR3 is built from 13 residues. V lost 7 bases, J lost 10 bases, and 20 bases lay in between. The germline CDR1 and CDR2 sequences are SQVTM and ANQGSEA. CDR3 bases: TGCAGCGCAAAGGGGGGACCGCGAAGTCCCCAGCATTTT. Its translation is CSAKGGPRSPQHF.